What follows is one TCR beta chain and its context. Data came from immunoSEQ multiplex PCR; TCRdb stores just in-frame clones and leaves some out. The sample contains tens of thousands of clones, approximately 84% of which appear only once. This entry is derived from a study of PD-L1 blockade in urothelial cancer. Study overall: Typically, measured as a median, blood samples had 141,255 T cells.

This CDR3 region has 16 residues. V lost 2 bases, J lost 2 bases, and 16 bases lay in between. The germline V gene encodes CDR1 SGHTA and CDR2 FQGTGA. The time point is: pretreatment peripheral blood. Enrolled patients showed locally advanced or metastatic urothelial carcinoma. This sequence originates from a man between 60 and 75 years old with urothelial cancer. The chain couples TRBV7-3 to TRBJ2-7; D possibly corresponds to TRBD2 (7 bases). The source was PBMCs, collected around atezolizumab (anti-PD-L1) treatment. The CDR3 DNA follows: TGTGCCAGCAGCTTAGAGGCGATGCGGGGGCCCTACGAGCAGTACTTC. It specifies CASSLEAMRGPYEQYF.